These 10 T cell receptor beta chains share one sample of origin, sequenced in a study of PD-1 blockade in classical Hodgkin lymphoma. Time point reported: newly diagnosed, previously untreated cHL patient sample. Here immunoSEQ multiplex PCR was the method, and the copy in TCRdb shows in-frame clones only, minus some. This sample carries 15,000 to 20,000 clones, 75% to 95% of them seen once, and the ten largest clones take around 7%. The sample consisted of peripheral blood mononuclear cells (PBMCs). The receptors come from a human donor with classical Hodgkin lymphoma.

The chain has TRBV20-1 and TRBJ2-3; no firm D call. V was clipped by 3 bases and J by 10 bases, with 8 bases between them. Germline lookup yields CDR1 DFQATT and CDR2 SNEGSKA (reference sequence). This CDR3 is 10 amino acids long. CDR3 DNA sequence: TGCAGTGCTAGTCTTTGGGCGCAGTATTTT. It translates to CSASLWAQYF.

This chain uses TRBV18 with TRBJ2-5; D is unresolved. Trimming shortened V by 0 bases and J by 4 bases, and 3 bases separated the two germline ends. Germline-derived CDR1 and CDR2 are KGHSH and LQKENI. CDR3 length: 12 residues. The CDR3 DNA is TGTGCCAGCTCACCACCGTTAGAGACCCAGTACTTC. Translated, it gives CASSPPLETQYF.

The V gene is TRBV5-1, the J gene TRBJ1-3; D call uncertain. The CDR3 covers 18 residues. The ends were cut back, 0 bases at V and 0 bases at J, with 16 bases in the middle. Germline V gene data show CDR1 as SGHRS and CDR2 as YFSETQ. Here the CDR3 DNA reads TGCGCCAGCAGCTTGGCGTCTAGGCGGCTGAGCTCTGGAAACACCATATATTTT. Translating it yields CASSLASRRLSSGNTIYF.

The chain employs TRBV7-2 and TRBJ2-2; the match to TRBD2 covers 8 bases. CDR1 is SGHTA, CDR2 FQGNSA, per germline. This CDR3 contains 16 residues. The junction had 3 bases not matched to a gene; V was cut back by 3 bases and J by 0 bases. The CDR3 spells CASSFGGRTNTGELFF. CDR3 sequence (DNA): TGTGCCAGCAGCTTTGGCGGGAGGACGAACACCGGGGAGCTGTTTTTT.

This chain connects TRBV10-3 to TRBJ2-7; D possibly matches TRBD1 or TRBD2 (6 bases each). The CDR3 totals 15 residues. The germline V gene has CDR1 ENHRY and CDR2 SYGVKD. Trimming removed 0 bases at V and 2 bases at J, with 11 bases between. The CDR3 sequence is CAISESGGGAYEQYF. The CDR3 DNA is TGTGCCATCAGTGAGTCAGGAGGGGGAGCCTACGAGCAGTACTTC.

The chain links TRBV30 to TRBJ1-1, with TRBD1 as a possible D gene (5 bases). V was pared by 0 bases and J by 4 bases, with 9 bases between. The CDR3 runs to 13 residues. Germline CDR1 reads GTSNPN; CDR2 reads SVGIG (reference sequence). CDR3 DNA: TGTGCCTGGAGTGTACTCGGGGGCACTGAAGCTTTCTTT. This codes for CAWSVLGGTEAFF.

The chain uses TRBV29-1 and TRBJ2-7; D perhaps matches TRBD1 (5 bases). V lost 5 bases and J lost 2, with 13 bases in between. Germline V gives CDR1 SQVTM, CDR2 ANQGSEA. The CDR3 has 13 amino acids. The CDR3 coding sequence is TGCAGCGTTCAACCCGCAGGGACCTACGAGCAGTACTTC. Protein: CSVQPAGTYEQYF.

This clone showed up just once. The V and J genes are TRBV6-1 and TRBJ1-2; no firm D call. Germline V gene sequence: CDR1 MNHNS, CDR2 SASEGT. V lost 7 bases and J 6 bases, leaving 12 bases between the germline ends. This CDR3 comprises 12 residues. The DNA for the CDR3 is TGTGCCAGCACCGTGGCGATAGATGGCTACACCTTC. Its protein is CASTVAIDGYTF.

The chain links TRBV10-3 to TRBJ1-2, with a tentative D call TRBD1 (6 bases). The CDR3 sequence is 14 residues long. Per the germline V gene, CDR1 is ENHRY and CDR2 is SYGVKD. The V end lost 3 bases, the J end lost 10 bases, and 18 bases lay between the germline ends. In DNA, the CDR3 is TGTGCCATCAGTGAAAGCCAGGGGTTCTTGGCCTACACCTTC. Its protein product is CAISESQGFLAYTF.

The chain combines TRBV27 with TRBJ1-2; no definite D call. V gave up 5 bases and J gave up 4 bases, with 17 bases separating them. Per germline, CDR1 MNHEY and CDR2 SMNVEV (reference sequence). CDR3 length: 15 amino acids. The CDR3 coding sequence is TGTGCCAGCAGTCTCACGATAGGGTTGGGCTATGGCTACACCTTC. It codes for CASSLTIGLGYGYTF.